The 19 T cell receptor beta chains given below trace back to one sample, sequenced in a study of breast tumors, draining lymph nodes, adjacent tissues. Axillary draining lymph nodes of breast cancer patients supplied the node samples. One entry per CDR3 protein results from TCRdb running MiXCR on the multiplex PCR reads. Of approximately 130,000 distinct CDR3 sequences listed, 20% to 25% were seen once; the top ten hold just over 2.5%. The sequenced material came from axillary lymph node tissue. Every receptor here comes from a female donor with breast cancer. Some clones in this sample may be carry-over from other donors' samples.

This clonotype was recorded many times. The CDR3 DNA sequence: TGTGCCAGCAGCCGAGGACTAGCGGGGAACTACGAGCAGTACTTC. Its protein is CASSRGLAGNYEQYF. This chain uses TRBV7-2 with TRBJ2-7; the match to TRBD2 covers 12 bases. Germline V lookup: CDR1 SGHTA, CDR2 FQGNSA. This CDR3 is built from 15 residues. Unmatched junction bases numbered 5, after V lost 5 bases and J lost 3 bases.

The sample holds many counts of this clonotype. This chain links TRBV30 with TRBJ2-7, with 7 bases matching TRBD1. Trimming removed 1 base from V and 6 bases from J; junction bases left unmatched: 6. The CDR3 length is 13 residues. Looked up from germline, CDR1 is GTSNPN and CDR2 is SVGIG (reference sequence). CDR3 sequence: CAWSGVAGGEQYF. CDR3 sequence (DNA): TGTGCCTGGAGTGGGGTCGCAGGGGGCGAGCAGTACTTC.

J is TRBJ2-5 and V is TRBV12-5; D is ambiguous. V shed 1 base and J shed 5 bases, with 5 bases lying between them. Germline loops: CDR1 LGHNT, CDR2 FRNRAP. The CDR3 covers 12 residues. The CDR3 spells CASGLGRETQYF. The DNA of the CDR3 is TGTGCTAGTGGTTTGGGTCGTGAGACCCAGTACTTC.

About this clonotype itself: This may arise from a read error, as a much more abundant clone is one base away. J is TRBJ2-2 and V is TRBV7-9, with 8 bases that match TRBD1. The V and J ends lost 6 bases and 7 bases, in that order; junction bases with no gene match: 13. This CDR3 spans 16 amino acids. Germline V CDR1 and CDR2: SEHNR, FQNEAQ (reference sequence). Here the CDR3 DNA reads TGTGCCAGCAGGTTAACCCGGACAGGGAGAATCGGGGAGCTGTTTTTT. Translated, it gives CASRLTRTGRIGELFF.

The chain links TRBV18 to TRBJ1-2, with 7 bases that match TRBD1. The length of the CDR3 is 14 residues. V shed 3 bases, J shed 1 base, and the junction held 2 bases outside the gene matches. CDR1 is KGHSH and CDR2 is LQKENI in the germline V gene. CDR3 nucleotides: TGTGCCAGCTCACCGGACAGGAATAACTATGGCTACACCTTC. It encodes CASSPDRNNYGYTF.

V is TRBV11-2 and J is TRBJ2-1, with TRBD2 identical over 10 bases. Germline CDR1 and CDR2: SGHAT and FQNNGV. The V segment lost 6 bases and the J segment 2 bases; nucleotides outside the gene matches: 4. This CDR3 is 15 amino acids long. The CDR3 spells CASSRTSGAYNEQFF. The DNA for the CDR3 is TGTGCCAGCAGTCGAACTAGCGGGGCCTACAATGAGCAGTTCTTC.

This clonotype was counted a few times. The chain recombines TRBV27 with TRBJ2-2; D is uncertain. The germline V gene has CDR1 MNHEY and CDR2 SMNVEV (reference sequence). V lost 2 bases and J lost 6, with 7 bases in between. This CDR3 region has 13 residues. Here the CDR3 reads CASSLMASGELFF. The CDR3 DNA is TGTGCCAGCAGTTTAATGGCTTCCGGGGAGCTGTTTTTT.

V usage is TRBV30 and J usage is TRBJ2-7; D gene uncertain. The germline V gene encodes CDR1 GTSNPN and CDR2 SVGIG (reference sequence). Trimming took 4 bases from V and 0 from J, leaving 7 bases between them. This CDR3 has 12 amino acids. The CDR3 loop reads CAWKRPSYEQYF. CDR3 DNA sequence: TGTGCCTGGAAGCGTCCCTCCTACGAGCAGTACTTC.

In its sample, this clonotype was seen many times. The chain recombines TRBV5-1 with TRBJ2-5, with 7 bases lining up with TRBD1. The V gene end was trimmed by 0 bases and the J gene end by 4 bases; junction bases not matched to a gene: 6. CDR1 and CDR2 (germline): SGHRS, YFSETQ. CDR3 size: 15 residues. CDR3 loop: CASSLAEAGGETQYF. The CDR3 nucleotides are TGCGCCAGCAGCTTGGCCGAGGCAGGGGGAGAGACCCAGTACTTC.

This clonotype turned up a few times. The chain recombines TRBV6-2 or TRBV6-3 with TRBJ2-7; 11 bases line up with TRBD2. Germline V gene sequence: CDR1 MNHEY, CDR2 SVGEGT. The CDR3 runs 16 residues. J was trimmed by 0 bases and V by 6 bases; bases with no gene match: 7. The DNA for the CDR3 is TGTGCCAGCAGGCCCCCTACTAGCGGGAGCTCCTACGAGCAGTACTTC. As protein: CASRPPTSGSSYEQYF.

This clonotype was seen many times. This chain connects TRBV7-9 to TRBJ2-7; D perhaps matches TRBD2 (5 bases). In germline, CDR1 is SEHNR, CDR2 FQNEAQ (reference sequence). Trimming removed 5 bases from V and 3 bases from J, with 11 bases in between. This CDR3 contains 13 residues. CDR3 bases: TGTGCCAGCAGCCGAACTAGGATCTACGAGCAGTACTTC. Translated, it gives CASSRTRIYEQYF. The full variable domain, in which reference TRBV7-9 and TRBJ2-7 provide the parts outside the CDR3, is DTGVSQNPRHKITKRGQNVTFRCDPISEHNRLYWYRQTLGQGPEFLTYFQNEAQLEKSRLLSDRFSAERPKGSFSTLEIQRTEQGDSAMYLCASSRTRIYEQYFGPGTRLTVT.

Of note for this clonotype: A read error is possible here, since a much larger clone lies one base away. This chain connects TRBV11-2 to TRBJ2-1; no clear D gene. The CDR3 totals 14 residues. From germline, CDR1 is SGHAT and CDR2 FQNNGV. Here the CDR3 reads CAGSLTTAAREQFF. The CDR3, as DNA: TGTGCCGGCAGCCTCACTACGGCGGCTAGAGAGCAGTTCTTC.

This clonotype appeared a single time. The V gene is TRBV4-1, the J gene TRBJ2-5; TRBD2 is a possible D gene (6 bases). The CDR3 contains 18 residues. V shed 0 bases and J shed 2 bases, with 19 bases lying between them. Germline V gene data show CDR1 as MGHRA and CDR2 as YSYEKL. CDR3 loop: CASSQDEALASEQETQYF. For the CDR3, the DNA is TGCGCCAGCAGCCAAGATGAGGCTCTTGCTAGCGAGCAAGAGACCCAGTACTTC.

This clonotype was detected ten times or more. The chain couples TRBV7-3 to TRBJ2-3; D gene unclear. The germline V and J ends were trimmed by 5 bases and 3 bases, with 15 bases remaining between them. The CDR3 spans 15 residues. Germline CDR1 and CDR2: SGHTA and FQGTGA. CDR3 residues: CASSTTAGRTDTQYF. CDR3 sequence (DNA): TGTGCCAGCAGCACCACAGCAGGTAGAACAGATACGCAGTATTTT.

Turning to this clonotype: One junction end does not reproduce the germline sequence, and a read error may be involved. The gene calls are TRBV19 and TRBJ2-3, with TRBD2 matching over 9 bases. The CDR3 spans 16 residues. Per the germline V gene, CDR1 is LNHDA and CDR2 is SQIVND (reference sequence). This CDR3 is CAGSCIAGVGADTQYF. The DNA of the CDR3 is TGTGCCGGTAGTTGCATAGCGGGAGTAGGAGCAGATACGCAGTATTTT. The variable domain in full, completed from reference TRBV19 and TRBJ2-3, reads DGGITQSPKYLFRKEGQNVTLSCEQNLNHDAMYWYRQDPGQGLRLIYYSQIVNDFQKGDIAEGYSVSREKKESFPLTVTSAQKNPTAFYLCAGSCIAGVGADTQYFGPGTRLTVL.

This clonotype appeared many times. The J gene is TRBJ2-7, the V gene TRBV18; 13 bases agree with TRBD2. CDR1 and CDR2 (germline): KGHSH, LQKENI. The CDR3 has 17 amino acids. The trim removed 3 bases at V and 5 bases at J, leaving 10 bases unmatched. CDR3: CASSPRDRTSGRNEQYF. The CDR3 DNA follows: TGTGCCAGCTCACCGCGGGACAGGACTAGCGGGAGAAACGAGCAGTACTTC.

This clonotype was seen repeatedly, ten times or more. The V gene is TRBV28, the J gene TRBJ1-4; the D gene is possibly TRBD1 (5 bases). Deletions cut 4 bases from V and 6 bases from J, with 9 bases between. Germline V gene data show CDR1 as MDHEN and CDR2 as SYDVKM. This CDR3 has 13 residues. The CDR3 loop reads CASSSGMDEKLFF. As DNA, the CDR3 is TGTGCCAGCAGTTCAGGGATGGATGAAAAACTGTTTTTT.

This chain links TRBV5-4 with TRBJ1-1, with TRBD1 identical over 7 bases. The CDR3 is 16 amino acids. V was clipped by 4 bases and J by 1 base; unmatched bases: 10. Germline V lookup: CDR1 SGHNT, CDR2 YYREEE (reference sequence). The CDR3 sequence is CASSTPAGTANTEAFF. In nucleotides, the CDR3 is TGTGCCAGCAGCACCCCTGCCGGGACAGCGAACACTGAAGCTTTCTTT.

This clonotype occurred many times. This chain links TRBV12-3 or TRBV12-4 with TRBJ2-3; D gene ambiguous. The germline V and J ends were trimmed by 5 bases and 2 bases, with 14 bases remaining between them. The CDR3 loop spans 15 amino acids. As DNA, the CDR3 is TGTGCCAGCAGTCCCAGGAGAACCTTCACAGATACGCAGTATTTT. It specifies CASSPRRTFTDTQYF.